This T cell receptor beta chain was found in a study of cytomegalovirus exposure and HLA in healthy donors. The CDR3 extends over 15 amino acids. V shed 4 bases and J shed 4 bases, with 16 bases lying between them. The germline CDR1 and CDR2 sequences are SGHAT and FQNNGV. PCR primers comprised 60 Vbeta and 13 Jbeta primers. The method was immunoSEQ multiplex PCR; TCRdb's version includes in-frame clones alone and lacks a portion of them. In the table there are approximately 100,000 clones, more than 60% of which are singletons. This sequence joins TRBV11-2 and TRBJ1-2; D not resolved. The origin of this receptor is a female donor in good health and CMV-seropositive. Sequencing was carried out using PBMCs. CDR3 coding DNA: TGTGCCAGCAGCTCCCGGGAGATTGACTTCTATGGCTACACCTTC. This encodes CASSSREIDFYGYTF.